What follows is one TCR beta chain and its context. Its antigen is not identified. They ran version v3.0 of the immunoSEQ assay at survey level. Libraries were prepared by immunoSEQ multiplex PCR; TCRdb keeps only in-frame clonotypes and omits some of them. The table includes about 38,000 clones, around 85% detected once. These data belong to a study of long-term antiretroviral therapy in people with HIV. Study-level points and caveats: When set beside controls, HIV repertoires had CDR3 length ranges that were narrower.

The V and J ends lost 2 bases and 4 bases respectively, with 6 bases between them. The CDR3 totals 12 residues. CDR1 is MNHNY, CDR2 SVGAGI, per germline (reference sequence). Each sample contained roughly 0.95-11 million cryopreserved PBMC, thawed before DNA extraction. The source was unsorted PBMCs, collected 1.5 years after starting antiretroviral therapy. The chain combines TRBV6-6 with TRBJ2-7; D perhaps matches TRBD2 (5 bases). The TCR was taken from a man aged 18 to 29 with HIV. In nucleotides, the CDR3 is TGTGCCAGCAGTTACCGGGATTACGAGCAGTACTTC. Translating gives CASSYRDYEQYF.